The 10 T cell receptor beta chains presented below share a single source sample, sequenced in a study of graft-versus-host responses after intestinal transplantation. Assay: immunoSEQ multiplex PCR; the TCRdb copy retains only in-frame clones and omits some. Of 99,000 or so clones in the sample, about 84% were seen once. The sequencing here drew on PBMCs, taken 255 days after intestinal transplant. The source is a human patient who received an intestinal transplant, so some T cells may come from the graft donor.

V gene TRBV7-2 combines with J gene TRBJ2-5; no clear D gene. The CDR3 has 14 residues. The V and J ends lost 2 bases and 0 bases respectively, with 7 bases between them. CDR1 is SGHTA, CDR2 FQGNSA, per germline. This CDR3 reads CASSLQVHQETQYF. The CDR3, as DNA: TGTGCCAGCAGCTTACAGGTACACCAAGAGACCCAGTACTTC.

The chain employs TRBV10-2 and TRBJ2-3; no definite D call. Trimming took off 5 bases at V and 2 bases at J, with 11 bases between the two ends. CDR3 length: 14 amino acids. The V gene's germline CDR1 is WSHSY and CDR2 SAAADI. CDR3: CASSILMITDTQYF. As DNA, the CDR3 is TGCGCCAGCAGTATCCTTATGATCACAGATACGCAGTATTTT.

The V and J genes are TRBV19 and TRBJ2-2; unclear D gene. This CDR3 spans 14 amino acids. Per the germline V gene, CDR1 is LNHDA and CDR2 is SQIVND (reference sequence). Trimming shortened V by 2 bases and J by 0 bases, and 4 bases separated the two germline ends. Here the CDR3 reads CASSISANTGELFF. CDR3 DNA: TGTGCCAGTAGTATAAGTGCGAACACCGGGGAGCTGTTTTTT. The full variable domain, its missing parts supplied by reference TRBV19 and TRBJ2-2, is DGGITQSPKYLFRKEGQNVTLSCEQNLNHDAMYWYRQDPGQGLRLIYYSQIVNDFQKGDIAEGYSVSREKKESFPLTVTSAQKNPTAFYLCASSISANTGELFFGEGSRLTVL.

The chain couples TRBV5-1 to TRBJ1-1, with TRBD1 as a possible D gene (5 bases). CDR3 length: 15 residues. The germline CDR1 and CDR2 sequences are SGHRS and YFSETQ. Deletions cut 2 bases from V and 1 base from J, with 12 bases between. Here the CDR3 DNA reads TGCGCCAGCAGCTTTTCCGGGACGGAGAACACTGAAGCTTTCTTT. It translates to CASSFSGTENTEAFF.

The genes are TRBV6-1 and TRBJ2-1, with 7 bases that match TRBD1. CDR1 and CDR2 from the germline V gene are MNHNS and SASEGT. This CDR3 is 15 amino acids long. Trimming removed 2 bases from V and 2 bases from J; junction bases left unmatched: 3. Written as DNA, the CDR3 is TGTGCCAGCAGTGAATCCCAGGGGGCCTACAATGAGCAGTTCTTC. Its translation is CASSESQGAYNEQFF.

This clone was seen a single time. The rearrangement uses TRBV6-4 and TRBJ2-1, with D perhaps matching TRBD1 (5 bases). CDR3 size: 16 residues. V gave up 2 bases and J gave up 0 bases, with 11 bases separating them. Germline V lookup: CDR1 MRHNA, CDR2 SNTAGT. Here the CDR3 reads CASSDPGRVSYNEQFF. CDR3 in DNA: TGTGCCAGCAGTGACCCCGGCAGGGTCTCCTACAATGAGCAGTTCTTC.

This clone came up once. The gene calls are TRBV25-1 and TRBJ1-3; 9 bases map to TRBD1. The CDR3 length is 16 residues. J gave up 4 bases and V 3 bases, and 7 bases lay outside the gene matches. Germline CDR1 is MGHDK and CDR2 is SYGVNS. The CDR3 sequence is CASSEGDRVVGNTIYF. The CDR3 DNA sequence: TGTGCCAGCAGTGAGGGGGACAGGGTAGTGGGAAACACCATATATTTT. Together with reference TRBV25-1 and TRBJ1-3, the CDR3 gives the full variable domain: EADIYQTPRYLVIGTGKKITLECSQTMGHDKMYWYQQDPGMELHLIHYSYGVNSTEKGDLSSESTVSRIRTEHFPLTLESARPSHTSQYLCASSEGDRVVGNTIYFGEGSWLTVV.

V and J are TRBV23-1 and TRBJ2-7; D uncertain. TRBV23-1 is an ORF, and what it does is uncertain. The CDR3 covers 16 residues. The V end was cut by 0 bases, the J end by 0 bases, with 12 bases between. Here the CDR3 DNA reads TGCGCCAGCAGTCAATCCGTTGGCTCCTCCTCCTACGAGCAGTACGTC. This encodes CASSQSVGSSSYEQYV.

The chain uses TRBV13 and TRBJ1-2; a possible D gene is TRBD1 (5 bases). V was shortened by 0 bases and J by 3 bases, with 8 bases between the two germline ends. Germline V gives CDR1 PRHDT, CDR2 FYEKMQ (reference sequence). The CDR3 loop spans 14 amino acids. The CDR3 DNA is TGTGCCAGCAGCTTAGGCCCAGGGCACTATGGCTACACCTTC. Protein product: CASSLGPGHYGYTF.

The rearrangement joins TRBV15 to TRBJ1-5; TRBD1 is a possible D gene (6 bases). CDR3 length: 16 amino acids. V was shortened by 6 bases and J by 7 bases, with 22 bases between the two germline ends. Germline V CDR1 and CDR2: LNHNV, YYDKDF (reference sequence). The CDR3 reads CATSMGGRVSGQPQHF. The CDR3 nucleotides are TGTGCCACCAGTATGGGGGGCAGGGTCTCTGGACAGCCCCAGCATTTT.